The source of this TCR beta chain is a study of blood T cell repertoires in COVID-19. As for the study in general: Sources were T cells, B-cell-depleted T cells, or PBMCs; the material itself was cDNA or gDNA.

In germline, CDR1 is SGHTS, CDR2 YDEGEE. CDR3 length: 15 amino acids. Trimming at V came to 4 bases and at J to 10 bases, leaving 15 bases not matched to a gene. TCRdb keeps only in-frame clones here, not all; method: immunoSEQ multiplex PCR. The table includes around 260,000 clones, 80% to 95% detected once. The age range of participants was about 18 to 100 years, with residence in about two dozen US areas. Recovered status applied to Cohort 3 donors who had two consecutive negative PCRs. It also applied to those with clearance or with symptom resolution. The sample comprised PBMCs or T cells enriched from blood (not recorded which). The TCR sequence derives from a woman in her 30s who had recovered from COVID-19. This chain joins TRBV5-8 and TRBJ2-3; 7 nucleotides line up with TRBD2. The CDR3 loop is CASSPRTRLDKAQYF. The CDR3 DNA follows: TGTGCCAGCAGCCCAAGGACTAGGCTAGATAAAGCGCAGTATTTT.